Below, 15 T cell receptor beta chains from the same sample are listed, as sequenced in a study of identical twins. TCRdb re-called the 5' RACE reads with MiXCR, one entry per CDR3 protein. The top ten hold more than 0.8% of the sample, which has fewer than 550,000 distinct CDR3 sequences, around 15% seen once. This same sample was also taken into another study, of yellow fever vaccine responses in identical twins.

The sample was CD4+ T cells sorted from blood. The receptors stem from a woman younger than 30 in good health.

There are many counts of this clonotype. The chain's CDR3 is CASSPQDGVVETQYF. The CDR3 DNA reads TGCGCCAGCAGCCCCCAAGATGGTGTCGTAGAGACCCAGTACTTC. The V and J genes are TRBV5-1 and TRBJ2-5; the D is unclear. The CDR3 covers 15 residues. V shed 4 bases and J shed 4 bases, with 17 bases lying between them. Germline CDR1 SGHRS, CDR2 YFSETQ. Full variable domain (outside the CDR3, taken from reference TRBV5-1 and TRBJ2-5): KAGVTQTPRYLIKTRGQQVTLSCSPISGHRSVSWYQQTPGQGLQFLFEYFSETQRNKGNFPGRFSGRQFSNSRSEMNVSTLELGDSALYLCASSPQDGVVETQYFGPGTRLLVL.

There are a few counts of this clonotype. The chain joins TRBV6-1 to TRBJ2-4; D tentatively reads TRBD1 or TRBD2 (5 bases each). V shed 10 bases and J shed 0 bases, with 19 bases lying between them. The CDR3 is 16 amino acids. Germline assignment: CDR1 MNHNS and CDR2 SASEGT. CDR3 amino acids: CAIRDEGELAKNIQYF. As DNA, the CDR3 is TGTGCCATAAGGGACGAAGGCGAGCTAGCCAAAAACATTCAGTACTTC.

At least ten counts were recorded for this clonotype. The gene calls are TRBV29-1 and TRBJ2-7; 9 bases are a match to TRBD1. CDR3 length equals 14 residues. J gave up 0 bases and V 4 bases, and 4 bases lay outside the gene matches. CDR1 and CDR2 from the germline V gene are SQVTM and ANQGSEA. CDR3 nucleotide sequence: TGCAGCGTTGTCCCGGGACAGGGCTCCTACGAGCAGTACTTC. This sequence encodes CSVVPGQGSYEQYF.

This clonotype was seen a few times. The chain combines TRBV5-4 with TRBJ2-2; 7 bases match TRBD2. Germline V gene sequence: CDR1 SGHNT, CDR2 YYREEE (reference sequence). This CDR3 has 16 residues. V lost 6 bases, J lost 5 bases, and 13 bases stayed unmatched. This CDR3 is CASTLGRGRATGELFF. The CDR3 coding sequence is TGTGCCAGCACCCTGGGGAGGGGAAGGGCGACCGGGGAGCTGTTTTTT.

CDR3 bases: TGCAGTGCTAGAGAGAGCGGGAGGGCCAATGAGCAGTTCTTC. This gives the protein CSARESGRANEQFF. The rearrangement uses TRBV20-1 and TRBJ2-1, with 10 bases that match TRBD2. CDR1 and CDR2 from the germline V gene are DFQATT and SNEGSKA (reference sequence). V lost 0 bases, J lost 6 bases, and 2 bases stayed unmatched. CDR3 length: 14 residues.

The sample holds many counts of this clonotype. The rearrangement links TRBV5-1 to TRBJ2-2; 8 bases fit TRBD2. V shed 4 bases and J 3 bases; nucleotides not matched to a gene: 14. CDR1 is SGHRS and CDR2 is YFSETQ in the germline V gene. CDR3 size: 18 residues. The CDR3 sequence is CASSPSSGPWADTGELFF. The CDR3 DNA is TGCGCCAGCAGCCCGTCTAGCGGGCCCTGGGCTGACACCGGGGAGCTGTTTTTT.

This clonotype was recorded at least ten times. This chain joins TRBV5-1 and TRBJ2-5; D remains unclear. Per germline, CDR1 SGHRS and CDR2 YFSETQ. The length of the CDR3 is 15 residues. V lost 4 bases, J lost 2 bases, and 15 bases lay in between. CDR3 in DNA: TGCGCCAGCAGCGGCGTAGGTCGAAAACAAGAGACCCAGTACTTC. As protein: CASSGVGRKQETQYF.

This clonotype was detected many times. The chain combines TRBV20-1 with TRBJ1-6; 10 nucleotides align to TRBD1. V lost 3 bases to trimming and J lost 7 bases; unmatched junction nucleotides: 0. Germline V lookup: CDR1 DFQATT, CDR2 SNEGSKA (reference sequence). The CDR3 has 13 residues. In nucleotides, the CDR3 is TGCAGTGCTAGGGACAGGGGGAATTCACCCCTCCACTTT. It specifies CSARDRGNSPLHF.

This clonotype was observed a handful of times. In DNA, the CDR3 is TGCGCCAGCAGCCAATCATCTACCGCGGGACAGCAGTTCTTC. Translation gives CASSQSSTAGQQFF. The chain joins TRBV4-3 to TRBJ2-1; a weak D match, TRBD2 (6 bases). This CDR3 is built from 14 residues. Germline V CDR1 and CDR2: LGHNA, YSLEER. Trimming took 2 bases from V and 11 from J, leaving 16 bases between them.

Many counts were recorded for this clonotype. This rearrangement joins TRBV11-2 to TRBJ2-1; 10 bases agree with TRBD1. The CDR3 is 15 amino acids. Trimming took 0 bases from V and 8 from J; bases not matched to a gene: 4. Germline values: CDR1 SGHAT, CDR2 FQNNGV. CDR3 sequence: CASSLEGTGVHEQFF. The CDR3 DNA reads TGTGCCAGCAGCTTAGAAGGGACAGGGGTCCATGAGCAGTTCTTC.

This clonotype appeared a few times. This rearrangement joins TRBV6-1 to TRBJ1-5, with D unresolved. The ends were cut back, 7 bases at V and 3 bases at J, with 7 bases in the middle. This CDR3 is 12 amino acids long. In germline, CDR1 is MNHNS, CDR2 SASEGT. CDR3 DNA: TGTGCCAGCAATTTAATCAATCAGCCCCAGCATTTT. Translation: CASNLINQPQHF.

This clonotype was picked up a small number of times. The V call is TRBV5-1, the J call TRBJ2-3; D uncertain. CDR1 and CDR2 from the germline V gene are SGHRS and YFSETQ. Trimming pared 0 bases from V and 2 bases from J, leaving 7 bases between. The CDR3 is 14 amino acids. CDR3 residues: CASSLGSYTDTQYF. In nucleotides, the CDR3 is TGCGCCAGCAGCTTGGGTTCCTACACAGATACGCAGTATTTT.

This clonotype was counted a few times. CDR3 protein: CASIPSSSYEQYF. In DNA, the CDR3 is TGTGCCAGCATTCCATCGAGCTCCTACGAGCAGTACTTC. This chain joins TRBV6-2 or TRBV6-3 and TRBJ2-7, with no clear D. Germline V lookup: CDR1 MNHEY, CDR2 SVGEGT. The CDR3 covers 13 residues. Trimming cost V 7 bases and J 0 bases, with 10 bases left between them.

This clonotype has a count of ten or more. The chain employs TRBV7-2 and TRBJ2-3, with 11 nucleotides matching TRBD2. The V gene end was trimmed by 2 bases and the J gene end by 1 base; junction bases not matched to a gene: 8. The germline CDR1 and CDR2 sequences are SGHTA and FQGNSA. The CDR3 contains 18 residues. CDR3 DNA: TGTGCCAGCAGCTTATCGGGTAGCGGGAGGGCCGGCACAGATACGCAGTATTTT. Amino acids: CASSLSGSGRAGTDTQYF.

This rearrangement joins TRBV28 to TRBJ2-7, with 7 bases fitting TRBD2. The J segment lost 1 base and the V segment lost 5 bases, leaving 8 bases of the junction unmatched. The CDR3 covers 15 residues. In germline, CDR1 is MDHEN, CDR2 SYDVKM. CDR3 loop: CASSPPRGLSYEQYF. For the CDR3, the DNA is TGTGCCAGCAGTCCACCGCGGGGGTTATCCTACGAGCAGTACTTC.